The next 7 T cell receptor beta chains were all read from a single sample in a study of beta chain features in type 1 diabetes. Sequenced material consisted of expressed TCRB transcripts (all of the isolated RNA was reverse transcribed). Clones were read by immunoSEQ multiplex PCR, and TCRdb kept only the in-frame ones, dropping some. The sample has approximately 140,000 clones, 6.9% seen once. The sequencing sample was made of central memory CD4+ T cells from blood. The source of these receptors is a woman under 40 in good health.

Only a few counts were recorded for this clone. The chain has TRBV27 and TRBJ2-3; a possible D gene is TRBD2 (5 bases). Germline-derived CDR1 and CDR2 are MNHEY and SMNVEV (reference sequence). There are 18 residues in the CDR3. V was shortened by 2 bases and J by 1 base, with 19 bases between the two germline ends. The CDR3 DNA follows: TGTGCCAGCAGTTTAATAGCCCTACGTTGGGGAGGCACAGATACGCAGTATTTT. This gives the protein CASSLIALRWGGTDTQYF.

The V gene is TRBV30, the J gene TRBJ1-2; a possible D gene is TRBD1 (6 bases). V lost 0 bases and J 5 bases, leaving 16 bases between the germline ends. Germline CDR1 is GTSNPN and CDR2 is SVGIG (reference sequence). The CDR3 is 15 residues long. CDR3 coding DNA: TGTGCCTGGAGTGTAACACCGCAGGGGAAGTATGGCTACACCTTC. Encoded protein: CAWSVTPQGKYGYTF.

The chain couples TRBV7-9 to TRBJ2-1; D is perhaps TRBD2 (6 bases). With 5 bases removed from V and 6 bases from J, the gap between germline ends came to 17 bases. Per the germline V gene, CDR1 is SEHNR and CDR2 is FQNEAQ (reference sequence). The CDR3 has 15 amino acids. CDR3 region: CASSPNGGTANEQFF. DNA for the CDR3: TGTGCCAGCAGCCCTAACGGCGGGACCGCCAATGAGCAGTTCTTC.

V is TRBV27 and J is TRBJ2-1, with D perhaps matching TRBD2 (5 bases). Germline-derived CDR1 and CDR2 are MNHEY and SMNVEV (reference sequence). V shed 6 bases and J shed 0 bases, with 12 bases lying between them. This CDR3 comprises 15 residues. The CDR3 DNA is TGTGCCAGCAGCCGAGGGTTTAGCTCCTACAATGAGCAGTTCTTC. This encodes CASSRGFSSYNEQFF.

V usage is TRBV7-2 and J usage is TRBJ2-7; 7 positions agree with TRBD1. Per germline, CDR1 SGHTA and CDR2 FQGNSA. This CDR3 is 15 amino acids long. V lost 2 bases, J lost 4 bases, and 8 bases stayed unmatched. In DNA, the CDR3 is TGTGCCAGCAGCTTAAATTTTGGACAGGAGTACGAGCAGTACTTC. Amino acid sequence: CASSLNFGQEYEQYF. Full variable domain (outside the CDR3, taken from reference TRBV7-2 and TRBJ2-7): GAGVSQSPSNKVTEKGKDVELRCDPISGHTALYWYRQSLGQGLEFLIYFQGNSAPDKSGLPSDRFSAERTGGSVSTLTIQRTQQEDSAVYLCASSLNFGQEYEQYFGPGTRLTVT.

The CDR3 sequence: CASSFSGTEGSAFF. Written as DNA, the CDR3 is TGTGCCAGCAGTTTCTCGGGGACAGAGGGTTCGGCTTTCTTT. The chain carries TRBV25-1 and TRBJ1-1; 7 positions agree with TRBD1. V shed 5 bases, J shed 11 bases, and the junction held 14 bases outside the gene matches. The germline gives CDR1 MGHDK, CDR2 SYGVNS. CDR3 length: 14 amino acids.

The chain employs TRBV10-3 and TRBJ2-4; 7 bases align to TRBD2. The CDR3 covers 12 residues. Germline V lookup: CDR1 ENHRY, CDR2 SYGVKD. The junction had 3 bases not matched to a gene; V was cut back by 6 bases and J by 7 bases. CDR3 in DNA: TGTGCCATCAGCCCGCGGGAGAACATTCAGTACTTC. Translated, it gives CAISPRENIQYF.